A selection of T cell receptor beta chains follows, all from one sample in a study of regulatory T cells in long-lasting Graves disease. TCRdb reanalysed the multiplex PCR reads using MiXCR and keeps one entry per CDR3 protein. The sample holds 240,000 or so distinct CDR3 sequences, around 21% seen once. The material sequenced was peripheral blood mononuclear cells (PBMCs), taken at new diagnosis, from a patient treated with antithyroid drugs. The receptors originated from a female donor with Graves disease. Each CDR3 is given with its conserved first and last residue. A D gene is named only where the DNA matches it firmly. Size values are once, few and many counts, or a class for expanded clones, and some rows have none.

clone size	V gene	D gene	J gene	CDR3 DNA	CDR3 protein
many	TRBV28	-	TRBJ2-7	TGTGCCAGCAGTTACAGGACAGTAAATCGACATTCCGAGCAGTACTTC	CASSYRTVNRHSEQYF
many	TRBV20-1	-	TRBJ1-2	TGCAGTGCTAAAGAAGGAAGTGGGGATGGCTACACCTTC	CSAKEGSGDGYTF
few	TRBV19	-	TRBJ1-4	TGTGCCAGTAGGCAGAACGGACAGTTAACGAATGAAAAACTGTTTTTT	CASRQNGQLTNEKLFF
many	TRBV6-2/TRBV6-3	TRBD1	TRBJ1-5	TGTGCCAGCAGTTTCGACCGAACAGGGGCGGCTCAGCCCCAGCATTTT	CASSFDRTGAAQPQHF
many	TRBV20-1	TRBD1	TRBJ2-3	TGCAGTGCTAGCGGTCCCGGACAGGGTAAGGCGCAGTATTTT	CSASGPGQGKAQYF
-	TRBV6-1	-	TRBJ2-4	TGTGCCAGCAGTGAAGAACTTGCCTCCTACAATGAGCAGTACTTC	CASSEELASYNEQYF
many	TRBV11-1	TRBD1	TRBJ2-5	TGTGCCAGCCGGACAGGGGGCGCGGAGACCCAGTACTTC	CASRTGGAETQYF
many	TRBV11-2	-	TRBJ2-7	TGTGCCAGCAGCTTAGCCCCTAGCAGCCACGAGCAGTACTTC	CASSLAPSSHEQYF
many	TRBV11-3	-	TRBJ2-7	TGTGCCAGCAGGAAAGGACAGAGCTCCTACGAGCAGTACTTC	CASRKGQSSYEQYF
few	TRBV6-2/TRBV6-3	TRBD1	TRBJ2-7	TGTGCCAGCAGTTTACAGGGGTCCGAGCAGTACTTC	CASSLQGSEQYF
many	TRBV12-3/TRBV12-4	TRBD2	TRBJ2-7	TGTGCCAGCAGTGGGAAAATGCTAGCGGGAGGGCCCTACGAGCAGTACTTC	CASSGKMLAGGPYEQYF
many	TRBV19	TRBD1	TRBJ2-3	TGTGCCAGTAGTATAGAAGGGGGCGCAGATACGCAGTATTTT	CASSIEGGADTQYF
-	TRBV3-1	TRBD1	TRBJ1-4	TGTGCCAGCAGCCAAGCACAGGGGGATGAAAAACTGTTTTTT	CASSQAQGDEKLFF